A selection of T cell receptor beta chains follows, all from one sample in a study of STAT3 mutations in large granular lymphocyte leukemia. Data came from immunoSEQ multiplex PCR; TCRdb stores just in-frame clones and leaves some out. The data contain about 6,000 clones, about 35% of them singletons. Sequences were obtained from peripheral blood mononuclear cells. The receptors derive from a woman aged 35 to 49 with T-cell large granular lymphocyte leukemia. Some clones in this sample may be carry-over from other donors' samples. The CDR3 runs from the conserved cysteine through the conserved F or W. Each record gives: CDR3 DNA, CDR3 protein, V gene, D gene, clone size, J gene. D genes are given only for firm matches. Size is stated for part of the rows, as once, few or many counts, or as a class when the clone is expanded.

TGTGCCAGCAGCTTAGTGGGGACGGTGGTCTTCTTT,CASSLVGTVVFF,TRBV5-8,NA,NA,TRBJ1-1
TGTGCCGCGGGGGACAGGGGGGTGAACACCGGGGAGCTGTTTTTT,CAAGDRGVNTGELFF,TRBV5-6,TRBD1,NA,TRBJ2-2
TGTGCCAGCTCACCCTCAGGGGGCCCCTACGAGCAGTACTTC,CASSPSGGPYEQYF,TRBV18,TRBD1,NA,TRBJ2-7
TGTGCCAGCAGCGCATGGAACACTGAAGCTTTCTTT,CASSAWNTEAFF,TRBV9,NA,few,TRBJ1-1
TGTGCCAGTATCAAACGGGGTCAGCCCCAGCATTTT,CASIKRGQPQHF,TRBV19,NA,few,TRBJ1-5
TGTGCCAGCAGCCTTACAGGGGTAAATGAAGCTTTCTTT,CASSLTGVNEAFF,TRBV7-9,TRBD1,few,TRBJ1-1
TGTGCCAGCAGCCCAGGCGGGGGGGCCCACGAGCAGTACTTC,CASSPGGGAHEQYF,TRBV5-4,TRBD2,few,TRBJ2-7
TGTGCCAGCAGTTTATCCTATCAGCCCCAGCATTTT,CASSLSYQPQHF,TRBV28,NA,NA,TRBJ1-5
TGTGCCAGCAGCTTATTGGACAGGGGAGAGGGCTACACCTTC,CASSLLDRGEGYTF,TRBV7-9,TRBD1,NA,TRBJ1-2
TGTGCCAGCAGCTTGGAAACCACCGGGGAGCTGTTTTTT,CASSLETTGELFF,TRBV5-4,NA,once,TRBJ2-2
TGCGCCAGCAGCTTTGGGGGGACTAGGGGCTACGAGCAGTACTTC,CASSFGGTRGYEQYF,TRBV5-1,TRBD2,few,TRBJ2-7
TGTGCCAGCAGCCATCTTACTGAAGCTTTCTTT,CASSHLTEAFF,TRBV14,NA,few,TRBJ1-1
TGTGCCAGCAGCTCTTGGACTAGCGGGGGAAACATTCAGTACTTC,CASSSWTSGGNIQYF,TRBV7-8,TRBD2,NA,TRBJ2-4
TGTGCCAGCTCACCGACAGGGGATGGCTACACCTTC,CASSPTGDGYTF,TRBV18,TRBD1,NA,TRBJ1-2
TGTGCCAGCAGCGTAAGGGACGGGAACTCCTATAATTCACCCCTCCACTTT,CASSVRDGNSYNSPLHF,TRBV9,NA,NA,TRBJ1-6
TGCGCCAGCAGCCAAGATATCGGGACCCACGAGCAGTACTTC,CASSQDIGTHEQYF,TRBV4-3,NA,NA,TRBJ2-7
TGTGCCAGCAGCTTAGCATCGACAGTCACTGAAGCTTTCTTT,CASSLASTVTEAFF,TRBV7-9,NA,NA,TRBJ1-1
TGTGCCATCAGTGGCTCACTAGGGACCTACGAGCAGTACTTC,CAISGSLGTYEQYF,TRBV10-3,NA,NA,TRBJ2-7
TGTGCCAGTAGGGCAGGGATTGACTATGGCTACACCTTC,CASRAGIDYGYTF,TRBV19,NA,NA,TRBJ1-2
TGTGCCAGCAGTTTAGCGGGGGCAGGGGATACGCAGTATTTT,CASSLAGAGDTQYF,TRBV27,NA,few,TRBJ2-3
TGTGCCAGCTCAACACTACCGACAGGGGATGTCACTGAAGCTTTCTTT,CASSTLPTGDVTEAFF,TRBV18,TRBD1,few,TRBJ1-1
TGTGCCAGCAGCCCAGGAGACGGCACTACCTACGAGCAGTACTTC,CASSPGDGTTYEQYF,TRBV7-9,NA,NA,TRBJ2-7
TGTGCCAGTAGTCGAGGACAGGGGGGATATGGCTACACCTTC,CASSRGQGGYGYTF,TRBV19,TRBD1,NA,TRBJ1-2
TGCGCCAGCAGCGCTCCGGGACCTAATGAAAAACTGTTTTTT,CASSAPGPNEKLFF,TRBV5-1,NA,few,TRBJ1-4
TGTGCCAGCAGCTTAGAGACAGCAGCTAACTATGGCTACACCTTC,CASSLETAANYGYTF,TRBV13,NA,NA,TRBJ1-2
TGTGCCAGCTCTTCTCGGACAGGGTCGGCCTACGAGCAGTACTTC,CASSSRTGSAYEQYF,TRBV18,TRBD1,NA,TRBJ2-7
TGTGCCAGCTCACCCGGCGGGAACTATGGCTACACCTTC,CASSPGGNYGYTF,TRBV18,NA,few,TRBJ1-2
TGCGCCAGCAGTGGGACTACAGGGTTCGTAGAGACCCAGTACTTC,CASSGTTGFVETQYF,TRBV10-1,NA,NA,TRBJ2-5
TGTGCCAGCAGGCCGACCCTGAACTATGGCTACACCTTC,CASRPTLNYGYTF,TRBV6-5,NA,NA,TRBJ1-2
TGCGCCAGCAGCTTGAGCAGGCCGGAACAAGAGACCCAGTACTTC,CASSLSRPEQETQYF,TRBV5-1,NA,few,TRBJ2-5
TGTGCCAGCAGCGTAGTCGGGACAGTTCCCCAAGAGACCCAGTACTTC,CASSVVGTVPQETQYF,TRBV9,TRBD1,NA,TRBJ2-5
TGTGCCAGCAGCTCGGACCCTACAGGCTACAATGAGCAGTTCTTC,CASSSDPTGYNEQFF,TRBV7-2,NA,few,TRBJ2-1
TGTGCCAGCAGCCTACTAGCGGTGCCCTCCTACGAGCAGTACTTC,CASSLLAVPSYEQYF,TRBV11-2,TRBD2,NA,TRBJ2-7
TGTGCCAGCTCCGGGACAGTGGGCCCCTACGAGCAGTACTTC,CASSGTVGPYEQYF,TRBV28,TRBD1,few,TRBJ2-7
TGTGCCAGCTGCAGGGGTCGGAACACTGAAGCTTTCTTT,CASCRGRNTEAFF,TRBV6-1,NA,once,TRBJ1-1
TGTGCCAGCAGTTCACCTGTGGGGGTAACCTATGGCTACACCTTC,CASSSPVGVTYGYTF,TRBV5-4,NA,NA,TRBJ1-2